Included here is one TCR beta chain sequence, with context. Antigen specificity is unknown. This specimen belongs to a study of response to subunit inactivated influenza vaccine. This CDR3 comprises 16 residues. The V and J ends lost 0 bases and 4 bases, in that order; junction bases with no gene match: 8. Germline V CDR1 and CDR2: SGDLS, YYNGEE. Study results and limitations: The authors put forward the suggestion that each seasonal influenza vaccination may bring in only a limited number of new T cells.

In TCRdb, the RT-PCR reads were re-called with MiXCR into one record per CDR3 protein. The profile shows 400,000 to 650,000 distinct CDR3 sequences, approximately 7.2% of them singletons. This chain joins TRBV9 and TRBJ2-3, with 7 bases identical to TRBD2. This clonotype was sampled from a man aged 45 to 75 who received an inactivated influenza vaccine. The specimen comprised PBMCs from blood, sampled around 25 months after vaccination. This chain's CDR3 is CASSVAPSGGADTQYF. The CDR3 DNA sequence: TGTGCCAGCAGCGTAGCGCCTAGCGGAGGGGCAGATACGCAGTATTTT.